A single count supports the clone carrying this TCR beta chain. TCRdb keeps only in-frame clones here, not all; method: immunoSEQ multiplex PCR. In the table there are about 280,000 clones, about 83% of which are singletons. Germline values: CDR1 MDHEN, CDR2 SYDVKM. The CDR3 totals 13 residues. The junction had 7 bases not matched to a gene; V was cut back by 8 bases and J by 8 bases. This entry belongs to a study of blood T cell repertoires in COVID-19. The origin of this receptor is a woman aged 50 to 60 who had recovered from COVID-19. The V call is TRBV28, the J call TRBJ1-2; 11 nucleotides match TRBD1. Sequenced material: peripheral blood. The CDR3 loop reads CASPGTGGEGYTF. The CDR3 coding sequence is TGTGCCAGCCCCGGGACAGGGGGAGAAGGCTACACCTTC.